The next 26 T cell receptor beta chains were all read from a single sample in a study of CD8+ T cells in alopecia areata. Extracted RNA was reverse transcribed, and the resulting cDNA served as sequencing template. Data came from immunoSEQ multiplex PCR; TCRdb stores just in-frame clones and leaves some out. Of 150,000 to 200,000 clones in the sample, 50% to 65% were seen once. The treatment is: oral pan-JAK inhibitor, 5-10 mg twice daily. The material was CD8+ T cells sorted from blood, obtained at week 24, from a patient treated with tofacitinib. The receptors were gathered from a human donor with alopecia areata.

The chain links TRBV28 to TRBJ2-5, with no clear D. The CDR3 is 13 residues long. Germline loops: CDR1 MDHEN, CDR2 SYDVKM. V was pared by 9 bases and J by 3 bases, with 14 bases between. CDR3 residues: CASYGGIEETQYF. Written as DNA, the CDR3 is TGTGCCAGTTATGGTGGGATTGAAGAGACCCAGTACTTC.

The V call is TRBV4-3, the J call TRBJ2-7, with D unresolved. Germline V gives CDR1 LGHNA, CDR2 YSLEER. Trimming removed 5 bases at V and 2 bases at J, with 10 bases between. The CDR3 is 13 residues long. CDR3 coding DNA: TGCGCCAGCAGCAATGGGCCCACCTACGAGCAGTACTTC. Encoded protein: CASSNGPTYEQYF.

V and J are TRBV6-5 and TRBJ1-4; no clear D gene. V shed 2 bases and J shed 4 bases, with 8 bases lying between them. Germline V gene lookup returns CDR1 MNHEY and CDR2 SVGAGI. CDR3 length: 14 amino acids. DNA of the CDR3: TGTGCCAGCAGTTACGGTCTCGGTAATGAAAAACTGTTTTTT. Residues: CASSYGLGNEKLFF.

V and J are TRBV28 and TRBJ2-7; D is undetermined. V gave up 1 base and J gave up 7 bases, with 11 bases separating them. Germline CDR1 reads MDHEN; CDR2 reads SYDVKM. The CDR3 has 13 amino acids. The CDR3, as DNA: TGTGCCAGCAGTTTATCCGACCGGACGGAGCAGTACTTC. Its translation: CASSLSDRTEQYF.

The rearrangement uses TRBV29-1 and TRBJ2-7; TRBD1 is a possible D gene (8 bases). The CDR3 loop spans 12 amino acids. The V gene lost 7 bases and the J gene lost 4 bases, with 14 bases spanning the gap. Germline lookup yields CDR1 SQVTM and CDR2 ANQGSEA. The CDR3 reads CSATGEGYEQYF. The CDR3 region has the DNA TGCAGCGCGACAGGGGAGGGATACGAGCAGTACTTC.

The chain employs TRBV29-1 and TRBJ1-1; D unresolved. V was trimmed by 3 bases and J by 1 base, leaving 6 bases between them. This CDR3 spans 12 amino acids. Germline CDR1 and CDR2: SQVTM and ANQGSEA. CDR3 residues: CSVEAQNTEAFF. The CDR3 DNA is TGCAGCGTTGAGGCCCAGAACACTGAAGCTTTCTTT.

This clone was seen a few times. The CDR3: CASSGGGEGLYGYTF. Here the CDR3 DNA reads TGTGCCAGCAGTGGAGGTGGGGAGGGGCTATATGGCTACACCTTC. This rearrangement joins TRBV2 to TRBJ1-2, with TRBD1 as a possible D gene (5 bases). V was trimmed by 4 bases and J by 5 bases, leaving 17 bases between them. The CDR3 totals 15 residues. CDR1 SNHLY and CDR2 FYNNEI come from the germline V gene.

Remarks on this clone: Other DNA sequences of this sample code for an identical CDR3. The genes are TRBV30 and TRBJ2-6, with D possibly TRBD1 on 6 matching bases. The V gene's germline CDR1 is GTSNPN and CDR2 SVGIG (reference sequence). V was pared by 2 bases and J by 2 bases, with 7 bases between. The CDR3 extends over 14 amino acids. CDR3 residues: CAWSSGAGANVLTF. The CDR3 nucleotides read TGTGCCTGGAGTTCAGGGGCTGGGGCCAACGTCCTGACTTTC.

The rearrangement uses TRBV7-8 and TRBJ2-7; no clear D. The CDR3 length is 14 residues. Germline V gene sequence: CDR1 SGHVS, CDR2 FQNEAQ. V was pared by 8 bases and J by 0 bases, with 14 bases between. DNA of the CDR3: TGTGCCAGCGGTGCCCGTCCCAGCTCCTACGAGCAGTACTTC. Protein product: CASGARPSSYEQYF.

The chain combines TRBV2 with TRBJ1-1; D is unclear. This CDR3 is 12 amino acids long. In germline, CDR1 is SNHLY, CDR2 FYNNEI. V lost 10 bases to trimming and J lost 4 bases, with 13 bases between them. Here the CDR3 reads CATSVTLTEAFF. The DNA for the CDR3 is TGTGCCACCTCAGTAACCCTCACTGAAGCTTTCTTT.

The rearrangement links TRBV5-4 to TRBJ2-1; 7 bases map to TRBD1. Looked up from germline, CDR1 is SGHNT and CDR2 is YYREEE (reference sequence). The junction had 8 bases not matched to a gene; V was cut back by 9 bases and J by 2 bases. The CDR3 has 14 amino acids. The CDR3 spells CATTRQGAYNEQFF. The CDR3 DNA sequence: TGTGCCACCACCCGGCAGGGGGCCTACAATGAGCAGTTCTTC.

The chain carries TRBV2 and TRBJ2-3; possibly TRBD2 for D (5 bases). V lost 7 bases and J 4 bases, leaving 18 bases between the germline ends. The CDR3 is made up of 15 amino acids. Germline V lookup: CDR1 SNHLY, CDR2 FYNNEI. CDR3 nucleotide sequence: TGTGCCAGCACCGAGGACTCGTCGGGTTCAGATACGCAGTATTTT. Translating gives CASTEDSSGSDTQYF.

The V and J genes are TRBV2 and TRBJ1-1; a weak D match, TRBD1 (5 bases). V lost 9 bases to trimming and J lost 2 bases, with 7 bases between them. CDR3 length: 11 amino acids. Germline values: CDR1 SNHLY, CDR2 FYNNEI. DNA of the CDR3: TGTGCCAGTGGGGCTAACACTGAAGCTTTCTTT. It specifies CASGANTEAFF. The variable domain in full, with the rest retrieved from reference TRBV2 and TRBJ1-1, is EPEVTQTPSHQVTQMGQEVILRCVPISNHLYFYWYRQILGQKVEFLVSFYNNEISEKSEIFDDQFSVERPDGSNFTLKIRSTKLEDSAMYFCASGANTEAFFGQGTRLTVV.

CDR3 region: CASSVRENTEAFF. The DNA of the CDR3 is TGTGCCAGCAGTGTCCGGGAGAACACTGAAGCTTTCTTT. The chain couples TRBV6-4 to TRBJ1-1; D not resolved. The CDR3 runs to 13 residues. V lost 4 bases and J 1 base, leaving 7 bases between the germline ends. From germline, CDR1 is MRHNA and CDR2 SNTAGT.

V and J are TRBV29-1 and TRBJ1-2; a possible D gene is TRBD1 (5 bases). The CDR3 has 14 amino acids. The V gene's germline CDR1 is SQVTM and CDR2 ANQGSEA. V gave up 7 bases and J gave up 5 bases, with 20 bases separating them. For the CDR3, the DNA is TGCAGCGCCCCCGAGGGGACTTCGGTGTATGGCTACACCTTC. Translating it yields CSAPEGTSVYGYTF. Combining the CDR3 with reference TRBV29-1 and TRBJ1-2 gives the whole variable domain SAVISQKPSRDICQRGTSLTIQCQVDSQVTMMFWYRQQPGQSLTLIATANQGSEATYESGFVIDKFPISRPNLTFSTLTVSNMSPEDSSIYLCSAPEGTSVYGYTFGSGTRLTVV.

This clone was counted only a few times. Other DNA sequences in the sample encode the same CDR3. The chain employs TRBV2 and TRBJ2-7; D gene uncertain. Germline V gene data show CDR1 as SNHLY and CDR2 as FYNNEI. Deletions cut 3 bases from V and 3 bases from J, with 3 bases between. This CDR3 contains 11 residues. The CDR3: CASSDSYEQYF. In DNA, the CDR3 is TGTGCCAGCAGTGATAGCTACGAGCAGTACTTC. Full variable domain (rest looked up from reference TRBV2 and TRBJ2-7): EPEVTQTPSHQVTQMGQEVILRCVPISNHLYFYWYRQILGQKVEFLVSFYNNEISEKSEIFDDQFSVERPDGSNFTLKIRSTKLEDSAMYFCASSDSYEQYFGPGTRLTVT.

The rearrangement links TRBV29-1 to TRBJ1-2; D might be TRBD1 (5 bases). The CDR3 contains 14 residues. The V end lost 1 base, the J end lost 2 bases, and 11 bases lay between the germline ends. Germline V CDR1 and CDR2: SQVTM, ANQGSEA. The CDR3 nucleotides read TGCAGCGTTGAAGGGGGGGACGTCAACTATGGCTACACCTTC. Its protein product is CSVEGGDVNYGYTF.

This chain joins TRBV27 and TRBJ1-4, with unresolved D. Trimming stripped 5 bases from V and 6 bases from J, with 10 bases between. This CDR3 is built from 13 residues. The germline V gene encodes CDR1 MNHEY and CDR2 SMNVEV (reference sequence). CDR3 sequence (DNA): TGTGCCAGCAGTCCCGAGATCGATGAAAAACTGTTTTTT. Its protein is CASSPEIDEKLFF.

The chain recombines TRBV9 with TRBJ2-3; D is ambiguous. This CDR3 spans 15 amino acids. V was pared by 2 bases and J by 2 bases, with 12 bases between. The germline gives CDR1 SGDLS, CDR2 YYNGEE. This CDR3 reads CASSVLSRHTDTQYF. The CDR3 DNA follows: TGTGCCAGCAGCGTCCTTAGCAGACACACAGATACGCAGTATTTT.

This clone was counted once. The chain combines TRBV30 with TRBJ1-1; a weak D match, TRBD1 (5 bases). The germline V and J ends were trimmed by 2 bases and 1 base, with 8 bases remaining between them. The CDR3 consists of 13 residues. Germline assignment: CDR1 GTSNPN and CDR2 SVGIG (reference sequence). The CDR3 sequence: CAWSKGKNTEAFF. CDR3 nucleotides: TGTGCCTGGAGTAAGGGGAAGAACACTGAAGCTTTCTTT.

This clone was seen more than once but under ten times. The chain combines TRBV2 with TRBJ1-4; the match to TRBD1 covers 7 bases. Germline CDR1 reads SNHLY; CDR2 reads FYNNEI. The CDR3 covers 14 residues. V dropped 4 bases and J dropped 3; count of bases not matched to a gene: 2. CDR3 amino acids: CASSVTGPNEKLFF. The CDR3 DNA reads TGTGCCAGCAGTGTGACAGGGCCTAATGAAAAACTGTTTTTT.

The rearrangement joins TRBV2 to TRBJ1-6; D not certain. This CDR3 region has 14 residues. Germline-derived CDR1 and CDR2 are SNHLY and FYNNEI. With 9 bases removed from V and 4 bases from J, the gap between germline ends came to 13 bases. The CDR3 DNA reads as TGTGCCAGTTCCGGGATCGAATATAATTCACCCCTCCACTTT. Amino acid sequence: CASSGIEYNSPLHF. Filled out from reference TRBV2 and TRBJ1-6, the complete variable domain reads EPEVTQTPSHQVTQMGQEVILRCVPISNHLYFYWYRQILGQKVEFLVSFYNNEISEKSEIFDDQFSVERPDGSNFTLKIRSTKLEDSAMYFCASSGIEYNSPLHFGNGTRLTVT.

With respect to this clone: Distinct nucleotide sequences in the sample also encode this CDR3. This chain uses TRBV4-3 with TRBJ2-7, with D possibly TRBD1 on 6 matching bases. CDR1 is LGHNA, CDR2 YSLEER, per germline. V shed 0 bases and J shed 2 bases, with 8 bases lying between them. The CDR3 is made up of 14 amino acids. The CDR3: CASSQDRGTYEQYF. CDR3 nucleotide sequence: TGCGCCAGCAGCCAAGACAGGGGCACCTACGAGCAGTACTTC.

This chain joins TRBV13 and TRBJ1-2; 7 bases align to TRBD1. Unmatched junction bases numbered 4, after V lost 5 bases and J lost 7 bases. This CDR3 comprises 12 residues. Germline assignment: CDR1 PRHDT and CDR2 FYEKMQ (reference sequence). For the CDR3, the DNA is TGTGCCAGCAGCCCTCCAGGGGGTGGCTACACCTTC. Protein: CASSPPGGGYTF.

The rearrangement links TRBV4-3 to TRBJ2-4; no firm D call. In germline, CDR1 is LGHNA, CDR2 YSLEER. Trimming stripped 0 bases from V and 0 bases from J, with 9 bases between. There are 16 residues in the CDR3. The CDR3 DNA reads TGCGCCAGCAGCCAAGATCGCAGGCTAGCCAAAAACATTCAGTACTTC. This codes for CASSQDRRLAKNIQYF.

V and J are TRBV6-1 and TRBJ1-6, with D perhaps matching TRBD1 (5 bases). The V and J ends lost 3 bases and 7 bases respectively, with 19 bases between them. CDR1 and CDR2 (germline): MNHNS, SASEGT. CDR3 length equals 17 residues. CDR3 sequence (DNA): TGTGCCAGCAGTGACCGGATAGGGACCGAAATAAATTCACCCCTCCACTTT. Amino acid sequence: CASSDRIGTEINSPLHF.